This T cell receptor beta chain was sequenced during a study of blood T cell repertoires in COVID-19. Here immunoSEQ multiplex PCR was the method, and the copy in TCRdb shows in-frame clones only, minus some. This table holds roughly 270,000 clones, 85% found once. This CDR3 has 13 amino acids. CDR1 and CDR2 from the germline V gene are MDHEN and SYDVKM. The V gene lost 7 bases and the J gene lost 4 bases, with 13 bases spanning the gap. The V and J genes are TRBV28 and TRBJ1-2, with D possibly being TRBD1 (6 bases). This receptor was identified in a woman aged 45 to 65 who had recovered from COVID-19. The sample consisted of PBMCs or T cells enriched from blood (not recorded which). The CDR3: CASNRAGTYGYTF. The CDR3 DNA follows: TGTGCCAGCAACAGGGCTGGAACCTATGGCTACACCTTC.